These T cell receptor beta chains were read from a single sample in a study of blood T cells in healthy people across ages. TCRdb processed the 5' RACE reads anew with MiXCR; each CDR3 protein has one entry. Counted here are over 1,200,000 distinct CDR3 sequences, approximately 59% occurring once; the ten biggest clones make up under 8.5%. Sequenced material: blood. These TCRs come from a man aged 18 to 29 in good health. The CDR3 runs from the conserved cysteine through the conserved F or W. Fields, in order: clone size, V gene, D gene, J gene, CDR3 DNA, CDR3 protein. The D gene is left open where the match is weak. Some rows mark clone size as missing; the rest say once, few, many or name a class of expanded clone.

>.|TRBV13|TRBD2|TRBJ2-7
TGTGCCAGCAGCTTAGGGCTAGCGGGAGCATCCTACGAGCAGTACTTC
CASSLGLAGASYEQYF
>.|TRBV12-3/TRBV12-4|.|TRBJ1-3
TGTGCCAGCAGTTCGGACAGCTCTCTCTCTGGAAACACCATATATTTT
CASSSDSSLSGNTIYF
>.|TRBV15|.|TRBJ1-5
TGTGCCTCCAAAAAGGGCAATCAGCCCCAGCATTTT
CASKKGNQPQHF
>few|TRBV6-1|.|TRBJ1-2
TGTGCCAGCAGTGATGTGGCCCATGGCTACACCTTC
CASSDVAHGYTF
>.|TRBV29-1|TRBD1|TRBJ2-4
TGCAGCGTGGGAGGGACAGGGCAAGCCAAAAACATTCAGTACTTC
CSVGGTGQAKNIQYF
>.|TRBV11-2|TRBD2|TRBJ2-2
TGTGCCAGCAGCTTAGTCGGACGGGGCGGTCTAGCGGGGAGTATCGGGGAGCTGTTTTTT
CASSLVGRGGLAGSIGELFF
>.|TRBV20-1|TRBD2|TRBJ2-7
TGCAGTGCGCCCTCTAGGAGCGGGGGGGCCAACGAGCAGTACTTC
CSAPSRSGGANEQYF
>.|TRBV2|.|TRBJ2-6
TGTGCCAGCAGGCTGACAGAGCTAACGCTCTCTGGGGCCAACGCCCTGACTTTC
CASRLTELTLSGANALTF
>.|TRBV7-2|TRBD2|TRBJ2-3
TGTGCCAGCAGCTTAAGGAGCAGCGGGGGCCCCACAGATACGCAGTATTTT
CASSLRSSGGPTDTQYF
>.|TRBV12-3/TRBV12-4|.|TRBJ2-1
TGTGCCAGCAGACCGGGGGGCCATGAGCAGTTCTTC
CASRPGGHEQFF
>.|TRBV4-2|.|TRBJ2-2
TGTGCCAGCAGCCAAGAGTGGGGAGTGTCAGGGTCCACCGGGGAGCTGTTTTTT
CASSQEWGVSGSTGELFF
>few|TRBV14|.|TRBJ2-7
TGTGCCAGCAGCCAAGCTGCCCTCCTCCACGAGCAGTACTTC
CASSQAALLHEQYF
>.|TRBV7-9|TRBD1|TRBJ1-2
TGTGCCAGCAGCCACCCCAGGGGGCCATATGGCTACACCTTC
CASSHPRGPYGYTF
>.|TRBV7-9|TRBD1|TRBJ2-5
TGTGCCAGCAGTACCGCTGGACAGGGGATCGAGACCCAGTACTTC
CASSTAGQGIETQYF
>.|TRBV28|TRBD2|TRBJ2-1
TGTGCCAGCAGCCTCGGACTAGCATTCAATGAGCAGTTCTTC
CASSLGLAFNEQFF
>.|TRBV12-3/TRBV12-4|.|TRBJ1-2
TGTGCCAGCAGTTTAGAGGGGTGGAGTGGCTACACCTTC
CASSLEGWSGYTF
>.|TRBV20-1|.|TRBJ2-1
TGCAGTGCTCCCAAACAGACCGGGACTGGAGGCAACAATGAGCAGTTCTTC
CSAPKQTGTGGNNEQFF
>.|TRBV10-3|.|TRBJ1-1
TGTGCCATCAGTGTGGCACCACCTGAAGCTTTCTTT
CAISVAPPEAFF
>.|TRBV5-6|TRBD2|TRBJ2-3
TGTGCCAGCAGCTTGAGCGATCCGGGACTACCCTACACAGATACGCAGTATTTT
CASSLSDPGLPYTDTQYF
>.|TRBV5-1|.|TRBJ1-1
TGCGCCAGCAGCAGTACAGGGATCGGGAACACTGAAGCTTTCTTT
CASSSTGIGNTEAFF
>.|TRBV29-1|.|TRBJ1-4
TGCAGCGTCCCGGGGGACCTTAATGAAAAACTGTTTTTT
CSVPGDLNEKLFF
>.|TRBV3-1|.|TRBJ2-5
TGTGCCAGCAGCAAAGACAGTAAACGTGGGGAGACCCAGTACTTC
CASSKDSKRGETQYF
>.|TRBV12-3/TRBV12-4|TRBD2|TRBJ2-1
TGTGCCAGCAGTCCTCCCCTAGCGGGAGTATCCAATGAGCAGTTCTTC
CASSPPLAGVSNEQFF
>.|TRBV5-1|.|TRBJ2-7
TGCGCCAGCAGCTTGATGGGGACCTCCTACGAGCAGTACTTC
CASSLMGTSYEQYF
>.|TRBV25-1|.|TRBJ1-4
TGTGCCAGCGTAGGGGAAAAACTGTTTTTT
CASVGEKLFF